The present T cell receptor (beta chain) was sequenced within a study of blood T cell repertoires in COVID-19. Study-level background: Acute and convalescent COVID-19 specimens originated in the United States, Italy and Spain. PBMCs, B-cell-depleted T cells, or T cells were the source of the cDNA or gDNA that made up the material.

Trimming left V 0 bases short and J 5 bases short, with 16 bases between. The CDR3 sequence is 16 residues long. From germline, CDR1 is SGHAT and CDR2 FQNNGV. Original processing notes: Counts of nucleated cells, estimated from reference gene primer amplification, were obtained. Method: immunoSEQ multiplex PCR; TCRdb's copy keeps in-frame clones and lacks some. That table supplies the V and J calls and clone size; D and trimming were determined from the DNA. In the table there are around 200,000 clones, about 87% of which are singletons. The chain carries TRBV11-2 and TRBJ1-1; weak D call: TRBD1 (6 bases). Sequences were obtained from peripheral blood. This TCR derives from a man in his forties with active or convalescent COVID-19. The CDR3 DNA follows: TGTGCCAGCAGCTTAGATGGGACCCCCGGGACAACTGAAGCTTTCTTT. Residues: CASSLDGTPGTTEAFF.